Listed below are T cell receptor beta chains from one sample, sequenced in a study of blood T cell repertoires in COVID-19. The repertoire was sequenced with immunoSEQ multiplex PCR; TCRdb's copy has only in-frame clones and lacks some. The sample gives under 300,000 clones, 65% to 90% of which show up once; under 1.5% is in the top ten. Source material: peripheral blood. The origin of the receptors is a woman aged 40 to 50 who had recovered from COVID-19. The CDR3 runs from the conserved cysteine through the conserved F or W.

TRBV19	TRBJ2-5	CASSGLAGVETQYF
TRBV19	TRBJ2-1	CASSNPPGQRGGNEQFF
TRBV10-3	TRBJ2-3	CAISVARGGTDTQYF
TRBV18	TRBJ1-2	CASSPPGGISGYTF
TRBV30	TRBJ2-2	CAWTSGTGHTGELFF
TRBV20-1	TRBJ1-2	CSASREGGYTF
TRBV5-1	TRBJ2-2	CASSLVPGNTGELFF
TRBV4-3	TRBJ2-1	CASSQDPGRGEQFF
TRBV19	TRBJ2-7	CASSRDRDYEQYF
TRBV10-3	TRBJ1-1	CATTTDRAGNTEAFF
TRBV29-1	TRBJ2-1	CSVDGGTLYNEQFF
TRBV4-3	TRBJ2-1	CASSQESGGAYNEQFF
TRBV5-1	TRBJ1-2	CASSLDRGRYGYTF
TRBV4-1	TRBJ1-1	CASSQDRGYTEAFF
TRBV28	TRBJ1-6	CASSGGGEAGNSPLHF
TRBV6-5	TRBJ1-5	CASSYPAERGQPQHF
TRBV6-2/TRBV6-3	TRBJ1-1	CASSYSSTGATEAFF
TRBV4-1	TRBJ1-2	CASSQDVSGQGPLNGYTF
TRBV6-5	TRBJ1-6	CASSPRGIYNSPLHF
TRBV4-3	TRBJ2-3	CASSRERGGGGTQYF
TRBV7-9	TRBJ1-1	CASSSSPGGYTEAFF
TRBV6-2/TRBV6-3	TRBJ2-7	CASSYGHVNYEQYF
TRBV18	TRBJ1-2	CASSPEETGADGYTF
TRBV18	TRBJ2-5	CASSPANTGSETQYF
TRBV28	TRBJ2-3	CAGSGGASSPTDTQYF
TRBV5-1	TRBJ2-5	CASSTPELETQYF
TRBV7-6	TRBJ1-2	CASSLGAQANYGYTF
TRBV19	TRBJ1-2	CASVTGNGYTF
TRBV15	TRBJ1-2	CATSRGDSRNYGYTF
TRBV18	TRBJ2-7	CASSPGTQGYEQYF
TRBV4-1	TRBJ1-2	CASSPDRDYGYTF
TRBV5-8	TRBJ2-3	CASSWNSGGFGTDTQYF
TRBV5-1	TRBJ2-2	CASSLESGNTGELFF
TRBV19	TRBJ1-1	CASSIPRSGTEAFF
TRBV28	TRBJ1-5	CASSFPGTGPGNQPQHF
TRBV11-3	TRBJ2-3	CASTLGGGTDTQYF
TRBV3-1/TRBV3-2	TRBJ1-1	CASSEQGNTEAFF
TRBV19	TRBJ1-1	CASIFNKEAFF
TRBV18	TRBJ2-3	CASSPESTDTQYF
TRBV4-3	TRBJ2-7	CASSQVAQGNYEQYF
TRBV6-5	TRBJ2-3	CASSTPGYTDTQYF
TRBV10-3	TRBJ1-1	CAISVRGENTEAFF
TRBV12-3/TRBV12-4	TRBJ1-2	CASRLSGGDGYTF
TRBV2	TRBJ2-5	CASRELAGGQETQYF
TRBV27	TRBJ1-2	CASSNVNTNYGYTF
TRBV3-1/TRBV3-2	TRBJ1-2	CASSQAAGNYGYTF
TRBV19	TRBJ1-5	CASSIPGQGAQPQHF
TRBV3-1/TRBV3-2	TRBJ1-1	CASSPAGRGTEAFF
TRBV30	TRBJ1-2	CAWKVGGALYGYTF
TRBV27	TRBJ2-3	CASSFLSTDTQYF
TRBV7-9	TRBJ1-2	CASSFPEFRDYTF
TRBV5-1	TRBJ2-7	CASSPDRAGSYEQYF
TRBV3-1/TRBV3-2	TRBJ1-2	CASSLARGINYGYTF
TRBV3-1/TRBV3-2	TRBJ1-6	CASSQDEHLYLHF
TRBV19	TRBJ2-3	CASSMRQGITDTQYF
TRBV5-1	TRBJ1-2	CASRLGRTDYGYTF
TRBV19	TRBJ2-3	CASSIGTGWDTQYF
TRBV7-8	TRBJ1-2	CASSPDRNYGYTF